Listed here is a single T cell receptor (beta chain). There is no known antigen for this receptor. No quality values exist for individual bases; no much larger clone is one base distant. In the same sample, other DNA sequences code for this CDR3. The data are from a study of shared clonotypes between healthy human individuals (TCRdb year 2020). With respect to the entire study: Three men and two women, aged 18 to 49 years, made up the cohort. Each donor's leukapheresis produced roughly between roughly 0.85 and 10 billion PBMCs. The study deeply sequenced blood TCR repertoires of several healthy adults to estimate repertoire size and the extent of clonotype sharing between individuals. Libraries were prepared and TCR repertoires were sequenced by different laboratories using diverse techniques, in order to increase sequencing depth and limit assay-specific biases. For each donor, three plates each were used for CD4 naive and CD4 memory, two plates were used for CD8 naive, and one plate was used for CD8 memory. Study-level results and caveats: Larger estimated clonotype richness was generally found for naive subsets than for memory subsets. Higher generation probabilities were observed for clonotypes shared by all four sorted-subset donors than for non-shared clonotypes. Pairwise subsampling led to the expectation that sequencing depth would affect the degree of clonotype sharing among donors. Approximately 5% of naive CD4, 3.5% of naive CD8, approximately 2.2% of memory CD4, and about 0.4% of memory CD8 clonotypes were shared across a few donors. The small number of donors limited the genetic and exposure-history diversity represented. Sampling was limited to blood, and TCR repertoires in tissue likely differ from TCR repertoires in blood. Even with the large sequencing depth, rarefaction of the sorted-subset datasets indicated that sequencing was incomplete.

The donors were healthy, HIV-negative adults who had no recently reported acute infections or vaccinations. Every donor was a Caucasian adult living in Nashville, Tennessee, USA. CD4+ T cells were enriched by magnetic negative selection, after which naive cells were positively selected on CD45RA and the negative fraction was taken as the memory subset. After blood collection by leukapheresis, PBMCs were isolated using Ficoll-Histopaque density gradient centrifugation and then cryopreserved in the vapor phase of liquid nitrogen. Analytical flow cytometry was used to check the purity and quantity of every magnetically sorted T cell population. Genomic DNA was isolated from every sorted fraction and measured by UV absorbance on a Nanodrop 2000c. Using the deep immunoSEQ assay, multiplex PCR amplified TCR CDR3 regions from genomic DNA. For each cell subset, the extracted genomic DNA was distributed evenly across all wells of several immunoSEQ 96-well plates, and each plate served as one replicate. For sorted subsets, about 220 ng of genomic DNA, equivalent to roughly 33,000 T cell genomes, went into each replicate PCR. The purified libraries were quantified using a Qubit 3.0 fluorometer, sized with a Bioanalyzer 2100, and then quantified again using the KAPA Library Quantification kit. A separate single-read 150-cycle Illumina NextSeq 550 flow cell was used to sequence each immunoSEQ 96-well plate. For the original study's pipeline: Because only junctional sequences without quality scores were contained in the immunoSEQ output, filtering matching that applied to full-length reads could not be performed. Sequences were annotated with PyIR, a Python wrapper for IgBLAST v1.9, using IMGT germline references to assign V/J genes and CDR3. Reads were filtered out if the reads had weak V/J assignments (E-value above 1e-6), no CDR3, stop codons, out-of-frame junctions, or ambiguous translated residues. V3J clonotypes were defined by identical inferred V gene, J gene, and CDR3 amino acid sequence. Percentage overlap between repertoires was calculated by dividing the number of shared unique clonotypes by the size of the smaller repertoire. Three approaches were used to assess repertoire richness: RTK rarefaction, the Chao1 estimator, and Recon v2.1 estimates of unobserved clonotypes. For all TCRbeta clonotypes obtained by the gDNA method from several donors, generation probabilities were computed with OLGA. The table comes from immuneACCESS by way of TCRdb, which keeps in-frame sequences with V and J called. Part of the clones is missing from these tables; in studies checked, under half for an unresolved V gene and the rest for unknown reasons. V, J and clone size derive from that table, while D and trimming were established from the DNA sequence. The table for this sample lists 1.6 million or so clones; approximately 98.5% of them were counted only once. Of the sample, approximately 0.4% is held by the ten largest clones.

The CDR3 starts with the cysteine, ends with the phenylalanine, and has 14 residues. Kept here is only the CDR3 DNA, which spans 42 bases and is read in frame from base 1. CDR1 and CDR2 are read off the germline V gene as LGHNA and YNFKEQ. Relative to germline, V is 1 base shorter and J is 0 bases shorter, with 5 bases between their ends. The sequence was collected from a man aged 25 to 40 in good health. The rearranged chain carries TRBV4-2 and TRBJ2-3, with no confident D gene call. Sequenced input: naive CD4+ T cells sorted from blood. The cell subset or site label, read with the paper, signifies: CD45RA+ positively selected. The CDR3 protein: CASSQAASTDTQYF. The sequenced DNA: TGTGCCAGCAGCCAAGCGGCTAGCACAGATACGCAGTATTTT.